Following are 27 T cell receptor beta chains from one sample sequenced in a study of shared clonotypes between healthy human individuals. Produced via immunoSEQ multiplex PCR; TCRdb's table is partial and in-frame only. The top ten clones hold about 0.38% of a sample with about 2.4 million clones, over 85% of them seen once. Sequenced sample: naive CD4+ T cells from PBMCs. Subset noted: CD45RA+ positively selected. The receptors derive from a man younger than 30 in good health. Some clones in this sample may be carry-over from other donors' samples.

The chain carries TRBV19 and TRBJ2-3; possibly TRBD1 or TRBD2 for D (5 bases each). With 5 bases removed from V and 6 bases from J, the gap between germline ends came to 18 bases. The CDR3 runs 15 residues. Germline CDR1 reads LNHDA; CDR2 reads SQIVND (reference sequence). In DNA form, the CDR3 reads TGTGCCAGTAGTGCCCGGACTCAGGGATGGGATACGCAGTATTTT. Translation gives CASSARTQGWDTQYF.

The chain employs TRBV5-4 and TRBJ2-1; weak D call: TRBD1 (8 bases). Between the trimmed V and J ends, which lost 4 bases and 5 bases, there was a span of 22 bases. This CDR3 is built from 17 residues. Germline V gene data show CDR1 as SGHNT and CDR2 as YYREEE (reference sequence). CDR3 sequence reads: CASSLKLRTGRDNEQFF. CDR3 bases: TGTGCCAGCAGCCTCAAGCTAAGGACAGGGAGGGACAATGAGCAGTTCTTC.

J is TRBJ2-3 and V is TRBV7-9, with 7 bases that match TRBD2. J gave up 0 bases and V 8 bases, and 2 bases lay outside the gene matches. The CDR3 covers 13 residues. Per germline, CDR1 SEHNR and CDR2 FQNEAQ (reference sequence). The CDR3 here is CASSSGSTDTQYF. In DNA, the CDR3 is TGTGCCAGCTCTAGCGGAAGCACAGATACGCAGTATTTT. The full variable domain, rest sourced from reference TRBV7-9 and TRBJ2-3, is DTGVSQNPRHKITKRGQNVTFRCDPISEHNRLYWYRQTLGQGPEFLTYFQNEAQLEKSRLLSDRFSAERPKGSFSTLEIQRTEQGDSAMYLCASSSGSTDTQYFGPGTRLTVL.

The chain carries TRBV4-2 and TRBJ2-7; a weak D match, TRBD2 (5 bases). In germline, CDR1 is LGHNA, CDR2 YNFKEQ. Trimming pared 6 bases from V and 1 base from J, leaving 13 bases between. The CDR3 runs to 14 residues. CDR3 region: CASRISGFSYEQYF. The CDR3 DNA is TGTGCCAGCAGAATTTCGGGGTTTTCCTACGAGCAGTACTTC.

Only one count was recorded for this clone. J is TRBJ1-5 and V is TRBV6-1; D is unclear. Looked up from germline, CDR1 is MNHNS and CDR2 is SASEGT. CDR3 length: 15 amino acids. The V gene lost 2 bases and the J gene lost 0 bases, with 8 bases spanning the gap. The CDR3 sequence: CASSEMLASNQPQHF. Here the CDR3 DNA reads TGTGCCAGCAGTGAAATGTTGGCTAGCAATCAGCCCCAGCATTTT.

This clone is a singleton in its sample. This same CDR3 is encoded by further DNA sequences in the sample. The J gene is TRBJ2-7, the V gene TRBV15, with a tentative D call TRBD2 (6 bases). The CDR3 is 16 amino acids. CDR1 and CDR2 (germline): LNHNV, YYDKDF (reference sequence). V lost 0 bases and J 0 bases, leaving 12 bases between the germline ends. The CDR3 bases are TGTGCCACCAGCAGAGATCTGGCGGGGAGCTCCTACGAGCAGTACTTC. It encodes CATSRDLAGSSYEQYF. Looking up the rest from reference TRBV15 and TRBJ2-7 gives the full variable domain: DAMVIQNPRYQVTQFGKPVTLSCSQTLNHNVMYWYQQKSSQAPKLLFHYYDKDFNNEADTPDNFQSRRPNTSFCFLDIRSPGLGDTAMYLCATSRDLAGSSYEQYFGPGTRLTVT.

The rearrangement uses TRBV5-1 and TRBJ2-3; the match to TRBD1 covers 7 bases. The CDR3 sequence is 15 residues long. CDR1 SGHRS and CDR2 YFSETQ come from the germline V gene. The V and J ends lost 3 bases and 4 bases, in that order; junction bases with no gene match: 8. Written as DNA, the CDR3 is TGCGCCAGCAGCTCCGGGACAGCTAACGCAGATACGCAGTATTTT. Its translation: CASSSGTANADTQYF.

CDR3 protein: CASSPTGANVLTF. DNA for the CDR3: TGTGCCAGCAGTCCTACTGGGGCCAACGTCCTGACTTTC. The chain employs TRBV27 and TRBJ2-6; D remains unclear. Deletions cut 5 bases from V and 2 bases from J, with 4 bases between. CDR3 size: 13 residues. In germline, CDR1 is MNHEY, CDR2 SMNVEV (reference sequence).

The chain is built from TRBV28 and TRBJ1-2; D may be TRBD1 (6 bases). V lost 6 bases, J lost 3 bases, and 11 bases lay in between. The CDR3 runs to 13 residues. From germline, CDR1 is MDHEN and CDR2 SYDVKM. The DNA for the CDR3 is TGTGCCAGCAGGGGGGGGACATACTATGGCTACACCTTC. Encoded protein: CASRGGTYYGYTF.

In this sample, this clone turned up once. In DNA, the CDR3 is TGTGCCAGCAGTGAAGGACTAGCGGAAAGGCCCCAGTACTTC. This sequence encodes CASSEGLAERPQYF. The rearrangement links TRBV2 to TRBJ2-7, with 9 bases matching TRBD2. CDR1 and CDR2 from the germline V gene are SNHLY and FYNNEI. The CDR3 extends over 14 amino acids. V trimming: 1 base; J trimming: 10 bases; junction bases outside the gene matches: 8.

As for this clone: The identical CDR3 is also encoded by other nucleotide sequences in the sample. This sequence joins TRBV28 and TRBJ2-7; 8 bases are a match to TRBD1. Germline CDR1 MDHEN, CDR2 SYDVKM. V lost 3 bases and J lost 0; bases outside the gene matches: 7. This CDR3 is built from 16 residues. CDR3 protein: CASSLPGQGSSYEQYF. The CDR3 DNA is TGTGCCAGCAGTTTGCCAGGACAGGGAAGCTCCTACGAGCAGTACTTC.

This clone was observed a handful of times. The chain carries TRBV15 and TRBJ1-5, with D maybe TRBD1 (5 bases). CDR1 LNHNV and CDR2 YYDKDF come from the germline V gene (reference sequence). The CDR3 loop spans 16 amino acids. Between the trimmed V and J ends, which lost 5 bases and 7 bases, there was a span of 21 bases. The CDR3 nucleotides read TGTGCCACCAGCCGAGCAATGTGGGGCGCGGGGCAGCCCCAGCATTTT. It codes for CATSRAMWGAGQPQHF.

This clone was recorded only once. The chain combines TRBV4-1 with TRBJ1-2; tentatively, D is TRBD1 (5 bases). There are 16 residues in the CDR3. Germline V gene data show CDR1 as MGHRA and CDR2 as YSYEKL. V was shortened by 2 bases and J by 0 bases, with 13 bases between the two germline ends. This chain's CDR3 is CASSQRLGPANYGYTF. CDR3 sequence (DNA): TGCGCCAGCAGCCAAAGGTTGGGACCAGCTAACTATGGCTACACCTTC.

The rearrangement joins TRBV6-1 to TRBJ1-5, with no clear D. Germline CDR1 is MNHNS and CDR2 is SASEGT. V lost 10 bases and J 7 bases, leaving 14 bases between the germline ends. The CDR3 covers 12 residues. The CDR3 sequence is CAIQLGSQPQHF. The CDR3 nucleotides are TGTGCCATTCAACTGGGATCGCAGCCCCAGCATTTT.

The chain combines TRBV7-2 with TRBJ2-5; the D gene is possibly TRBD2 (5 bases). The CDR3 is made up of 13 amino acids. The V gene's germline CDR1 is SGHTA and CDR2 FQGNSA. Between the trimmed V and J ends, which lost 0 bases and 7 bases, there was a span of 9 bases. The CDR3 coding sequence is TGTGCCAGCAGCTTAGCCGGGGTCCGGACCCAGTACTTC. This codes for CASSLAGVRTQYF.

This sequence joins TRBV6-5 and TRBJ2-3; D call uncertain. The CDR3 loop spans 15 amino acids. V lost 4 bases and J lost 0, with 11 bases in between. Germline V gene data show CDR1 as MNHEY and CDR2 as SVGAGI. CDR3 sequence: CASSSTEKSTDTQYF. CDR3 nucleotide sequence: TGTGCCAGCAGTTCGACGGAGAAAAGCACAGATACGCAGTATTTT.

This clone is a singleton in its sample. The chain carries TRBV10-3 and TRBJ2-5; D ambiguous. V dropped 7 bases and J dropped 2 bases, with 14 bases sitting between them. The germline gives CDR1 ENHRY, CDR2 SYGVKD. The CDR3 has 14 residues. The CDR3 DNA follows: TGTGCCATCACGTCTGGAGTACATCAAGAGACCCAGTACTTC. It codes for CAITSGVHQETQYF.

The chain couples TRBV18 to TRBJ2-7, with D tentatively TRBD2 (5 bases). Trimming shortened V by 0 bases and J by 5 bases, and 5 bases separated the two germline ends. CDR3 length equals 12 residues. In germline, CDR1 is KGHSH, CDR2 LQKENI. The CDR3 DNA is TGTGCCAGCTCACCACCGAGGGACGAGCAGTACTTC. Translated, it gives CASSPPRDEQYF.

The chain employs TRBV18 and TRBJ2-3; D may be TRBD2 (6 bases). Between the trimmed V and J ends, which lost 1 base and 0 bases, there was a span of 8 bases. CDR3 length: 15 residues. Germline V gene sequence: CDR1 KGHSH, CDR2 LQKENI. The CDR3 region has the DNA TGTGCCAGCTCACCACTAGGGACTAGCACAGATACGCAGTATTTT. Its protein product is CASSPLGTSTDTQYF.

The V and J genes are TRBV11-2 and TRBJ1-1; D remains unclear. V gave up 4 bases and J gave up 5 bases, with 14 bases separating them. Germline loops: CDR1 SGHAT, CDR2 FQNNGV. The CDR3 length is 14 residues. This chain's CDR3 is CASSSLLGRTEAFF. CDR3 DNA sequence: TGTGCCAGCAGCTCCCTCCTAGGCCGAACTGAAGCTTTCTTT.

This chain links TRBV28 with TRBJ2-1; D gene ambiguous. The CDR3 is made up of 12 amino acids. The V and J ends lost 6 bases and 8 bases respectively, with 11 bases between them. Germline loops: CDR1 MDHEN, CDR2 SYDVKM. The CDR3 coding sequence is TGTGCCAGCAGACCGAGGCAACATGAGCAGTTCTTC. Amino acids: CASRPRQHEQFF.

This clone was recorded once. The chain recombines TRBV7-9 with TRBJ1-4; 9 bases agree with TRBD1. The CDR3 totals 16 residues. Trimming at V came to 4 bases and at J to 0 bases, leaving 3 bases not matched to a gene. Germline CDR1 is SEHNR and CDR2 is FQNEAQ (reference sequence). The CDR3 DNA reads as TGTGCCAGCAGCTCCCGACAGGGGGCAACTAATGAAAAACTGTTTTTT. Translation gives CASSSRQGATNEKLFF.

The rearrangement uses TRBV2 and TRBJ2-5; D is undetermined. Germline values: CDR1 SNHLY, CDR2 FYNNEI. The CDR3 extends over 12 amino acids. V lost 7 bases and J lost 5, with 11 bases in between. CDR3 DNA: TGTGCCAGCAAAGTGGGAAGGGAGACCCAGTACTTC. As protein: CASKVGRETQYF.

This chain uses TRBV11-2 with TRBJ2-2; D unresolved. This CDR3 contains 16 residues. V lost 4 bases to trimming and J lost 6 bases, with 18 bases between them. Per germline, CDR1 SGHAT and CDR2 FQNNGV. CDR3 nucleotide sequence: TGTGCCAGCAGCTCCCCCGTTCGGCAAAGGCCCGGGGAGCTGTTTTTT. Translation: CASSSPVRQRPGELFF.

This chain links TRBV28 with TRBJ1-6; the match to TRBD1 covers 8 bases. V lost 7 bases and J lost 0; bases outside the gene matches: 5. The germline CDR1 and CDR2 sequences are MDHEN and SYDVKM. CDR3 length: 16 amino acids. The CDR3 region has the DNA TGTGCCAGCATCAGGACAGGGAGCTCCTATAATTCACCCCTCCACTTT. Its protein product is CASIRTGSSYNSPLHF.

V and J are TRBV4-1 and TRBJ2-3, with unresolved D. This CDR3 has 15 residues. Trimming pared 3 bases from V and 0 bases from J, leaving 10 bases between. The germline V gene has CDR1 MGHRA and CDR2 YSYEKL. The CDR3 is CASSQIGLSTDTQYF. For the CDR3, the DNA is TGCGCCAGCAGCCAGATCGGGCTAAGCACAGATACGCAGTATTTT.

This clone was found once. The gene calls are TRBV14 and TRBJ2-5; D perhaps matches TRBD2 (6 bases). CDR3 length equals 14 residues. Germline lookup yields CDR1 SGHDN and CDR2 FVKESK. Trimming removed 3 bases at V and 9 bases at J, with 17 bases between. In nucleotides, the CDR3 is TGTGCCAGCAGCCAGCCCTCGACCGGGAGAGCCCAGTACTTC. It is translated as CASSQPSTGRAQYF.